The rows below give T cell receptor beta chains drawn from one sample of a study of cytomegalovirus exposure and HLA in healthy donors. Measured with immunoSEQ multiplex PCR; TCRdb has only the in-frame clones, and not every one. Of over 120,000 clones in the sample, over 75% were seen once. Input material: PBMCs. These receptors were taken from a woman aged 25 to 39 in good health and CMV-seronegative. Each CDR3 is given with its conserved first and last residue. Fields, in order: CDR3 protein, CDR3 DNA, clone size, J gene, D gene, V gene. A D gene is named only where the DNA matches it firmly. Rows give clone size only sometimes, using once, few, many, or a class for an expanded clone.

cdr3_aa: CASNRGSNQPQHF; cdr3_nt: TGTGCCAGTAATAGAGGGAGCAATCAGCCCCAGCATTTT; clone_size: NA; j_call: TRBJ1-5; d_call: NA; v_call: TRBV19
cdr3_aa: CASSLGPNKAYEQYF; cdr3_nt: TGTGCCAGCAGCTTAGGGCCCAACAAAGCCTACGAGCAGTACTTC; clone_size: NA; j_call: TRBJ2-7; d_call: NA; v_call: TRBV7-3
cdr3_aa: CASSPIRLRDGYGYTF; cdr3_nt: TGTGCCAGCAGCCCAATCCGACTCAGGGATGGATATGGCTACACCTTC; clone_size: NA; j_call: TRBJ1-2; d_call: NA; v_call: TRBV7-9
cdr3_aa: CAWSVRGGTFTDTQYF; cdr3_nt: TGTGCCTGGAGTGTACGCGGCGGGACCTTCACAGATACGCAGTATTTT; clone_size: NA; j_call: TRBJ2-3; d_call: NA; v_call: TRBV30
cdr3_aa: CASSGRARTDTQYF; cdr3_nt: TGTGCCAGTAGCGGGAGGGCCCGCACAGATACGCAGTATTTT; clone_size: NA; j_call: TRBJ2-3; d_call: TRBD2; v_call: TRBV2
cdr3_aa: CASSLRGRGHEQYF; cdr3_nt: TGTGCCAGCAGCTTAAGGGGGAGGGGCCACGAGCAGTACTTC; clone_size: NA; j_call: TRBJ2-7; d_call: NA; v_call: TRBV7-9
cdr3_aa: CASSPSGRGSTGELFF; cdr3_nt: TGCGCCAGCAGTCCGAGCGGGAGAGGTAGCACCGGGGAGCTGTTTTTT; clone_size: NA; j_call: TRBJ2-2; d_call: TRBD2; v_call: TRBV5-1
cdr3_aa: CASSQGARSEQFF; cdr3_nt: TGTGCCAGCTCACAGGGGGCGCGTAGTGAGCAGTTCTTC; clone_size: NA; j_call: TRBJ2-1; d_call: TRBD1; v_call: TRBV18
cdr3_aa: CASSLDGTGGADGYTF; cdr3_nt: TGCGCCAGCAGCTTGGACGGGACAGGGGGCGCCGATGGCTACACCTTC; clone_size: NA; j_call: TRBJ1-2; d_call: TRBD1; v_call: TRBV5-1
cdr3_aa: CASSLPHRAEAFF; cdr3_nt: TGTGCCAGCAGCTTACCCCACAGGGCTGAAGCTTTCTTT; clone_size: NA; j_call: TRBJ1-1; d_call: NA; v_call: TRBV7-2
cdr3_aa: CAWSVTGGFETQYF; cdr3_nt: TGTGCCTGGAGCGTGACAGGGGGCTTCGAGACCCAGTACTTC; clone_size: NA; j_call: TRBJ2-5; d_call: TRBD1; v_call: TRBV30
cdr3_aa: CASQTEPINEQFF; cdr3_nt: TGTGCCAGCCAGACAGAGCCTATCAATGAGCAGTTCTTC; clone_size: few; j_call: TRBJ2-1; d_call: NA; v_call: TRBV6-1
cdr3_aa: CASSPLTRGRYYEQYF; cdr3_nt: TGCGCCAGCAGCCCCCTGACGAGGGGGCGGTATTACGAGCAGTACTTC; clone_size: few; j_call: TRBJ2-7; d_call: TRBD1; v_call: TRBV4-3
cdr3_aa: CASSALANRNTGELFF; cdr3_nt: TGCGCCAGCAGCGCCCTGGCCAACCGTAACACCGGGGAGCTGTTTTTT; clone_size: NA; j_call: TRBJ2-2; d_call: NA; v_call: TRBV5-1
cdr3_aa: CASSPDSGTEAFF; cdr3_nt: TGTGCCAGCAGCCCGGACAGCGGAACTGAAGCTTTCTTT; clone_size: NA; j_call: TRBJ1-1; d_call: NA; v_call: TRBV7-9
cdr3_aa: CASSSRTGGAIDGYTF; cdr3_nt: TGTGCCAGCAGTTCTCGGACAGGGGGCGCAATTGATGGCTACACCTTC; clone_size: NA; j_call: TRBJ1-2; d_call: TRBD1; v_call: TRBV6-5
cdr3_aa: CAWSAPGQGGPNEKLFF; cdr3_nt: TGTGCCTGGAGTGCGCCGGGACAGGGGGGCCCTAATGAAAAACTGTTTTTT; clone_size: once; j_call: TRBJ1-4; d_call: TRBD1; v_call: TRBV30
cdr3_aa: CSSSFGGSSYEQYF; cdr3_nt: TGTTCCAGCAGCTTTGGCGGGAGCTCCTACGAGCAGTACTTC; clone_size: NA; j_call: TRBJ2-7; d_call: TRBD2; v_call: TRBV7-9
cdr3_aa: CASSSGVRDTQYF; cdr3_nt: TGTGCCAGCAGCTCAGGGGTGCGAGATACGCAGTATTTT; clone_size: once; j_call: TRBJ2-3; d_call: NA; v_call: TRBV7-3
cdr3_aa: CASSSTGGDTEAFF; cdr3_nt: TGTGCCAGCTCGTCGACAGGGGGGGACACTGAAGCTTTCTTT; clone_size: NA; j_call: TRBJ1-1; d_call: TRBD1; v_call: TRBV18
cdr3_aa: CAISYLREATDTQYF; cdr3_nt: TGTGCCATCAGTTACCTCAGGGAGGCCACAGATACGCAGTATTTT; clone_size: NA; j_call: TRBJ2-3; d_call: NA; v_call: TRBV10-3
cdr3_aa: CASSLALAYNEQFF; cdr3_nt: TGTGCCAGCAGCTTGGCACTAGCATACAATGAGCAGTTCTTC; clone_size: NA; j_call: TRBJ2-1; d_call: NA; v_call: TRBV5-4
cdr3_aa: CASSLSQSMNTEAFF; cdr3_nt: TGTGCCAGCAGCTTAAGCCAATCCATGAACACTGAAGCTTTCTTT; clone_size: many; j_call: TRBJ1-1; d_call: NA; v_call: TRBV11-1
cdr3_aa: CASSPGGDYGYTF; cdr3_nt: TGTGCCAGCTCACCGGGGGGGGACTATGGCTACACCTTC; clone_size: NA; j_call: TRBJ1-2; d_call: NA; v_call: TRBV18
cdr3_aa: CAWSRASPPYEQYF; cdr3_nt: TGTGCCTGGAGTAGGGCTAGCCCTCCCTACGAGCAGTACTTC; clone_size: once; j_call: TRBJ2-7; d_call: NA; v_call: TRBV30
cdr3_aa: CASSSSSYEQYF; cdr3_nt: TGTGCCAGCAGCTCGAGTTCCTACGAGCAGTACTTC; clone_size: NA; j_call: TRBJ2-7; d_call: NA; v_call: TRBV7-2
cdr3_aa: CASSSRDNLYEQYF; cdr3_nt: TGTGCCAGCAGCAGCCGGGACAACCTCTACGAGCAGTACTTC; clone_size: NA; j_call: TRBJ2-7; d_call: NA; v_call: TRBV9
cdr3_aa: CASSPPILGTEAFF; cdr3_nt: TGTGCCAGCTCACCACCTATCCTAGGCACTGAAGCTTTCTTT; clone_size: once; j_call: TRBJ1-1; d_call: NA; v_call: TRBV18
cdr3_aa: CASTSGGGGWADTQYF; cdr3_nt: TGCGCCAGCACCTCAGGAGGGGGGGGATGGGCAGATACGCAGTATTTT; clone_size: NA; j_call: TRBJ2-3; d_call: NA; v_call: TRBV5-1
cdr3_aa: CASSLFSGRPGEQFF; cdr3_nt: TGTGCCAGCAGCTTGTTTAGCGGGAGGCCTGGGGAGCAGTTCTTC; clone_size: NA; j_call: TRBJ2-1; d_call: TRBD2; v_call: TRBV5-8
cdr3_aa: CAIRTIQPYGYTF; cdr3_nt: TGTGCCATCAGGACAATACAGCCCTATGGCTACACCTTC; clone_size: few; j_call: TRBJ1-2; d_call: NA; v_call: TRBV10-3
cdr3_aa: CASSVTAYSNQPQHF; cdr3_nt: TGTGCCAGCAGCGTGACAGCTTATAGCAATCAGCCCCAGCATTTT; clone_size: NA; j_call: TRBJ1-5; d_call: NA; v_call: TRBV7-8
cdr3_aa: CASSRGQENTGELFF; cdr3_nt: TGTGCCAGCAGCCGGGGACAGGAAAACACCGGGGAGCTGTTTTTT; clone_size: NA; j_call: TRBJ2-2; d_call: TRBD1; v_call: TRBV6-5